Each of the 21 T cell receptor beta chains below was sequenced from the same sample in a study of T-cell reconstitution after alpha-beta-depleted transplantation in children. The TCRbeta library incorporated unique molecular identifiers. One entry per CDR3 protein, called by TCRdb with MiXCR from the PCR reads. The repertoire holds roughly 300,000 distinct CDR3 sequences, with 10% as singletons. Here the sequenced sample was PBMCs from the stem cell graft donor, taken from the stem cell graft. The receptors were gathered from a human donor who donated a stem cell graft to a child with acute lymphoblastic leukemia.

This clonotype appeared a few times. V gene TRBV7-3 combines with J gene TRBJ1-1; maybe TRBD1 (6 bases). The CDR3 loop spans 14 amino acids. V shed 4 bases and J shed 4 bases, with 13 bases lying between them. CDR1 SGHTA and CDR2 FQGTGA come from the germline V gene. In DNA form, the CDR3 reads TGTGCCAGCAGCTCGGCGGGGGGGGCCACTGAAGCTTTCTTT. It specifies CASSSAGGATEAFF.

This clonotype was observed a handful of times. The chain joins TRBV29-1 to TRBJ2-1; 9 bases map to TRBD2. The CDR3 consists of 16 residues. V was clipped by 4 bases and J by 1 base; unmatched bases: 8. Germline V gives CDR1 SQVTM, CDR2 ANQGSEA. Written as DNA, the CDR3 is TGCAGCGTTGTTGTTAGCGGGGGACTGTCCTACAATGAGCAGTTCTTC. Its translation is CSVVVSGGLSYNEQFF.

This chain joins TRBV7-8 and TRBJ2-1; 10 bases fit TRBD2. In germline, CDR1 is SGHVS, CDR2 FQNEAQ. The CDR3 contains 15 residues. After removal of 5 bases from V and 7 bases from J, the junction contained 8 bases not matched to a gene. The chain's CDR3 is CASSNGTSAANEQFF. CDR3 coding DNA: TGTGCCAGCAGCAACGGGACTAGCGCCGCTAATGAGCAGTTCTTC. The full variable domain, its missing parts supplied by reference TRBV7-8 and TRBJ2-1, is GAGVSQSPRYKVAKRGQDVALRCDPISGHVSLFWYQQALGQGPEFLTYFQNEAQLDKSGLPSDRFFAERPEGSVSTLKIQRTQQEDSAVYLCASSNGTSAANEQFFGPGTRLTVL.

The V call is TRBV5-1, the J call TRBJ2-1; 11 nucleotides align to TRBD2. In germline, CDR1 is SGHRS, CDR2 YFSETQ. The J segment lost 7 bases and the V segment lost 4 bases, leaving 10 bases of the junction unmatched. The CDR3 totals 16 residues. The CDR3: CASSGPVAGGPNEQFF. The CDR3 DNA follows: TGCGCCAGCAGCGGGCCGGTAGCGGGAGGGCCGAATGAGCAGTTCTTC.

The table lists this clonotype with a few counts. This chain joins TRBV11-2 and TRBJ1-4; 8 nucleotides agree with TRBD1. The CDR3 contains 15 residues. V shed 5 bases, J shed 5 bases, and the junction held 7 bases outside the gene matches. Germline V lookup: CDR1 SGHAT, CDR2 FQNNGV. The DNA for the CDR3 is TGTGCCAGCAGCGCAGACAGGGGAGGGAATGAAAAACTGTTTTTT. Its protein is CASSADRGGNEKLFF.

This clonotype was picked up many times. The chain employs TRBV4-1 and TRBJ2-7; TRBD2 aligns across 7 bases. This CDR3 spans 16 amino acids. After removal of 1 base from V and 0 bases from J, the junction contained 6 bases not matched to a gene. Germline CDR1 and CDR2: MGHRA and YSYEKL. CDR3 in DNA: TGCGCCAGCAGCCAAGCAGTGGGCGGGAGCTCCTACGAGCAGTACTTC. Protein sequence: CASSQAVGGSSYEQYF.

This clonotype showed up just a few times. This chain joins TRBV2 and TRBJ2-7, with unresolved D. Germline-derived CDR1 and CDR2 are SNHLY and FYNNEI. The CDR3 has 12 amino acids. V was shortened by 6 bases and J by 4 bases, with 10 bases between the two germline ends. The CDR3 loop is CASRSDGYEQYF. CDR3 DNA: TGTGCCAGCAGATCGGACGGGTACGAGCAGTACTTC.

The chain recombines TRBV28 with TRBJ1-1; D unresolved. The CDR3 is 16 amino acids. Per the germline V gene, CDR1 is MDHEN and CDR2 is SYDVKM. V was shortened by 9 bases and J by 5 bases, with 25 bases between the two germline ends. DNA of the CDR3: TGTGCCAGTAAATGGCGCGACTGGGTGGGCTGGACTGAAGCTTTCTTT. Protein product: CASKWRDWVGWTEAFF.

This clonotype was found a few times. The V call is TRBV6-2 or TRBV6-3, the J call TRBJ2-1; D gene ambiguous. The germline CDR1 and CDR2 sequences are MNHEY and SVGEGT. The CDR3 has 13 residues. V gave up 4 bases and J gave up 7 bases, with 11 bases separating them. The CDR3 DNA follows: TGTGCCAGCAGTTTGGACGGATGGAATGAGCAGTTCTTC. Protein product: CASSLDGWNEQFF.

The chain joins TRBV3-1 to TRBJ2-7, with D uncertain. Germline V lookup: CDR1 LGHDT, CDR2 YNNKEL (reference sequence). Trimming stripped 1 base from V and 0 bases from J, with 10 bases between. The CDR3 runs to 15 residues. Here the CDR3 DNA reads TGTGCCAGCAGCCAAGCTTTGCGGAGCTCCTACGAGCAGTACTTC. Protein product: CASSQALRSSYEQYF.

CDR3 DNA: TGTGCCAGCGGTGATAGCGGGAGCTCCTACAATGAGCAGTTCTTC. This translates into CASGDSGSSYNEQFF. The V and J genes are TRBV9 and TRBJ2-1; 9 nucleotides line up with TRBD2. The CDR3 contains 15 residues. The trim removed 7 bases at V and 0 bases at J, leaving 5 bases unmatched. Germline values: CDR1 SGDLS, CDR2 YYNGEE.

There are a few counts of this clonotype. This sequence joins TRBV11-1 and TRBJ2-1; perhaps TRBD2 as D (6 bases). Germline V gene data show CDR1 as SGHAT and CDR2 as FQDESV (reference sequence). The V and J ends lost 4 bases and 0 bases respectively, with 19 bases between them. The CDR3 consists of 18 residues. This CDR3 is CASSSFTGLYNSYNEQFF. CDR3 nucleotide sequence: TGTGCCAGCAGCTCCTTTACGGGACTCTATAACTCCTACAATGAGCAGTTCTTC.

The rearrangement uses TRBV27 and TRBJ2-5, with 8 bases that match TRBD2. The trim removed 5 bases at V and 2 bases at J, leaving 7 bases unmatched. CDR1 and CDR2 from the germline V gene are MNHEY and SMNVEV (reference sequence). This CDR3 is 15 amino acids long. This chain's CDR3 is CASSRGGREQETQYF. The CDR3 nucleotides read TGTGCCAGCAGTCGGGGGGGGCGGGAGCAAGAGACCCAGTACTTC.

This clonotype turned up a few times. The chain is built from TRBV20-1 and TRBJ2-7, with 8 nucleotides matching TRBD1. CDR1 is DFQATT, CDR2 SNEGSKA, per germline (reference sequence). The CDR3 covers 14 residues. The junction had 10 bases not matched to a gene; V was cut back by 3 bases and J by 6 bases. CDR3 sequence reads: CSARATGEHREQYF. For the CDR3, the DNA is TGCAGTGCTAGGGCGACAGGGGAACATCGCGAGCAGTACTTC.

V is TRBV5-1 and J is TRBJ2-7, with TRBD2 matching 9 bases. Germline values: CDR1 SGHRS, CDR2 YFSETQ. The J segment lost 5 bases and the V segment lost 1 base, leaving 7 bases of the junction unmatched. The CDR3 extends over 15 amino acids. Here the CDR3 reads CASSLNGGRADEQYF. DNA for the CDR3: TGCGCCAGCAGCTTGAACGGCGGGAGGGCGGACGAGCAGTACTTC.

The chain recombines TRBV4-3 with TRBJ2-2, with 9 bases fitting TRBD2. Trimming took 4 bases from V and 7 from J; bases not matched to a gene: 10. This CDR3 is built from 16 residues. Germline CDR1 reads LGHNA; CDR2 reads YSLEER. CDR3 residues: CASSRQAGGAVGELFF. CDR3 coding DNA: TGCGCCAGCAGCCGGCAGGCGGGAGGGGCGGTCGGGGAGCTGTTTTTT.

This clonotype appeared a few times. V usage is TRBV7-2 and J usage is TRBJ2-2, with D unresolved. The CDR3 spans 13 residues. The V gene lost 1 base and the J gene lost 7 bases, with 7 bases spanning the gap. CDR1 and CDR2 (germline): SGHTA, FQGNSA. The CDR3 loop is CASSLEVHGELFF. The CDR3 coding sequence is TGTGCCAGCAGCTTAGAGGTCCACGGGGAGCTGTTTTTT.

This clonotype was seen more than once but under ten times. V and J are TRBV24-1 and TRBJ1-4; 8 nucleotides match TRBD1. V was clipped by 2 bases and J by 8 bases; unmatched bases: 9. Germline assignment: CDR1 KGHDR and CDR2 SFDVKD. The CDR3 is made up of 16 amino acids. The CDR3 here is CATSDSNRGREEKLFF. Here the CDR3 DNA reads TGTGCCACCAGTGATTCCAACAGGGGGAGGGAGGAAAAACTGTTTTTT.

This clonotype was seen ten or more times. The chain has TRBV5-1 and TRBJ2-3; TRBD1 is a possible D gene (5 bases). The CDR3 sequence is 14 residues long. Germline V gene data show CDR1 as SGHRS and CDR2 as YFSETQ. Trimming took 3 bases from V and 2 from J, leaving 10 bases between them. The chain's CDR3 is CASSYLGPTDTQYF. The DNA of the CDR3 is TGCGCCAGCAGCTACCTGGGGCCCACAGATACGCAGTATTTT. Variable domain in full (rest from reference TRBV5-1 and TRBJ2-3): KAGVTQTPRYLIKTRGQQVTLSCSPISGHRSVSWYQQTPGQGLQFLFEYFSETQRNKGNFPGRFSGRQFSNSRSEMNVSTLELGDSALYLCASSYLGPTDTQYFGPGTRLTVL.

This clonotype was detected many times. The J gene is TRBJ2-5, the V gene TRBV6-1; TRBD2 aligns across 12 bases. The V gene end was trimmed by 5 bases and the J gene end by 5 bases; junction bases not matched to a gene: 6. The CDR3 sequence is 15 residues long. Germline V gene data show CDR1 as MNHNS and CDR2 as SASEGT. CDR3: CASSLAGGPSETQYF. CDR3 DNA: TGTGCCAGCAGTCTAGCGGGAGGGCCTTCGGAGACCCAGTACTTC.

This clonotype has a count of ten or more. The V gene is TRBV7-8, the J gene TRBJ2-1; TRBD2 aligns across 13 bases. J was trimmed by 5 bases and V by 4 bases; bases with no gene match: 5. This CDR3 contains 16 residues. Germline-derived CDR1 and CDR2 are SGHVS and FQNEAQ. The CDR3 sequence is CASSWTSGRVDNEQFF. The CDR3 DNA follows: TGTGCCAGCAGCTGGACTAGCGGGAGAGTTGACAATGAGCAGTTCTTC. Full variable domain (outside the CDR3, taken from reference TRBV7-8 and TRBJ2-1): GAGVSQSPRYKVAKRGQDVALRCDPISGHVSLFWYQQALGQGPEFLTYFQNEAQLDKSGLPSDRFFAERPEGSVSTLKIQRTQQEDSAVYLCASSWTSGRVDNEQFFGPGTRLTVL.